This T cell receptor (beta chain) was retrieved from a study of Ad26.COV2.S vaccination and SARS-CoV-2 variants. The wider study: Sample donor was a member of the COV1001 Ad26.COV2.S trial arm. In the study, Ad26.COV2.S was injected intramuscularly once, or twice 56 days apart. Findings and limits, study-wide: An underestimation of total T cell responses may have resulted from the TCR breadth and depth analyses.

The length of the CDR3 is 16 residues. Germline V lookup: CDR1 MGHRA, CDR2 YSYEKL. V was cut by 2 bases and J by 0 bases, with 11 bases left in between. The method was immunoSEQ multiplex PCR; TCRdb's version includes in-frame clones alone and lacks a portion of them. Here the sample spans 300,000 to 500,000 clones, roughly nine tenths being singletons. Treatment specified: roughly 19 received Ad26.COV2.S at low or high dose, single or two shots; 5 received placebo; per-sample allocation not given. Each sample was drawn 63 days after the first injection (of vaccine or placebo). Whoever gave the sample was an adult aged 18-55 years in Boston. Of note for this clone: What it recognizes is unknown.

Material: peripheral blood, obtained in a trial of Ad26.COV2.S vaccine versus placebo. The J gene is TRBJ2-1, the V gene TRBV4-1; the D gene is possibly TRBD2 (5 bases). The receptor comes from a person between 18 and 65 years old who received the Ad26.COV2.S COVID-19 vaccine or a placebo. DNA of the CDR3: TGCGCCAGCAGCCAAACCCCGGGAACCTCCTACAATGAGCAGTTCTTC. Its translation is CASSQTPGTSYNEQFF.